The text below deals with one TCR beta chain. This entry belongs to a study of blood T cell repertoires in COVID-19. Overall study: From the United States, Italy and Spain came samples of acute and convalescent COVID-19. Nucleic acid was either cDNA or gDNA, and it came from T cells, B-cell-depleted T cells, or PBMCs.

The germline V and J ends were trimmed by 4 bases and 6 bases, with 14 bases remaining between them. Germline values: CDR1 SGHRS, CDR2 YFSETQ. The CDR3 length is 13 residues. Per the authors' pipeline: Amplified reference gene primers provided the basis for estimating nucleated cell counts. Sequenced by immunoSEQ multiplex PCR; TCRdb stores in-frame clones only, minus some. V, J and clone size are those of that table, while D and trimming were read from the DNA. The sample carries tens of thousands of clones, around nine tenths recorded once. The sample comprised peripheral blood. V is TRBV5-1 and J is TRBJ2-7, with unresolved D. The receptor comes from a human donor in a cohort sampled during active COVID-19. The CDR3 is CASSDRSLSEQYF. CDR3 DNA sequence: TGCGCCAGCAGCGACCGGAGCTTGAGCGAGCAGTACTTC. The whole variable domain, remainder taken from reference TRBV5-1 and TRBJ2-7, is KAGVTQTPRYLIKTRGQQVTLSCSPISGHRSVSWYQQTPGQGLQFLFEYFSETQRNKGNFPGRFSGRQFSNSRSEMNVSTLELGDSALYLCASSDRSLSEQYFGPGTRLTVT.